This is a list of T cell receptor beta chains from one sample in a study of CD8 T cells in Susac syndrome. TCRdb processed the immunoSEQ multiplex PCR reads anew with MiXCR; each CDR3 protein has one entry. The data contain under 300,000 distinct CDR3 sequences, almost 97% of them singletons. The sequencing sample was made of CD4+ T cells from PBMCs. These receptors were obtained from a human donor with Susac syndrome. Both conserved end residues are part of each CDR3. D genes are given only for firm matches. Not every row has a clone size; where given, it reads once, few, many or a size class.

DNA	CDR3	V	D	J	size
TGTGCCAGTAGAAAGGACAGAGCCTCCTACGAGCAGTACTTC	CASRKDRASYEQYF	TRBV19	.	TRBJ2-7	once
TGTGCCAGCAGCCCGTACCACGAGGGAGCACATGGCTACACCTTC	CASSPYHEGAHGYTF	TRBV3-1	.	TRBJ1-2	.
TGTGCCAGCTCCTCCTTCTATCGTCAAGAGACCCAGTACTTC	CASSSFYRQETQYF	TRBV5-6	.	TRBJ2-5	.
TGCAGCGTTGACATGCTCTCGCGTAAAGGCCCAAGGCGAAAGACCCAGTACTTC	CSVDMLSRKGPRRKTQYF	TRBV29-1	.	TRBJ2-5	.
TGTGCCAGCAGTTTAGGACAGGGGTCTGGAAACACCATATATTTT	CASSLGQGSGNTIYF	TRBV12-3/TRBV12-4	TRBD1	TRBJ1-3	few
TGCAGCGCCGTGACAGGAGGGCTAGAAAAACTGTTTTTT	CSAVTGGLEKLFF	TRBV29-1	.	TRBJ1-4	.
TGTGCCAGCAGTCAACAGGGAGGAGAGACTGAAGCTTTCTTT	CASSQQGGETEAFF	TRBV6-1	.	TRBJ1-1	.
TGTGCCAGCTCACGAGAGATGAGCACTGAAGCTTTCTTT	CASSREMSTEAFF	TRBV18	.	TRBJ1-1	.
TGTGCCAGCAGTTTCCGTGTGGATCAGCAGTACTTC	CASSFRVDQQYF	TRBV12-3/TRBV12-4	.	TRBJ2-7	.
TGTGCCAGCAGGGGGGGTTTAAATGAGCAGTTCTTC	CASRGGLNEQFF	TRBV11-2	.	TRBJ2-1	.
TGTGCCAGTAGTGAGTCGGTAGCGGGAGAGTATGAGCAGTTCTTC	CASSESVAGEYEQFF	TRBV19	TRBD2	TRBJ2-1	.
TGTGCCAGCCGTGAGAGCTCCTACGAGCAGTACTTC	CASRESSYEQYF	TRBV28	.	TRBJ2-7	.
TGTGCCAGCAGCCTCGACAGCCGTCAGCCCCAGCATTTT	CASSLDSRQPQHF	TRBV11-3	.	TRBJ1-5	few
TGTGCCTGGGGCAGGGTGCTCCAAGAGACCCAGTACTTC	CAWGRVLQETQYF	TRBV30	.	TRBJ2-5	.
TGTGCCAGCACGGCTGGGGCCAACGTCCTGACTTTC	CASTAGANVLTF	TRBV9	.	TRBJ2-6	.
TGCGCCAGCAGCCCAGAAGTGGTTAATGAGCAGTTCTTC	CASSPEVVNEQFF	TRBV5-1	.	TRBJ2-1	.
TGTGCCAGCAGCCGTGACTATCATGGCTACACCTTC	CASSRDYHGYTF	TRBV7-9	.	TRBJ1-2	.
TGTGCCAGCAGCTCACAGGGATCCCCTCGAGAGACCCAGTACTTC	CASSSQGSPRETQYF	TRBV7-9	.	TRBJ2-5	.
TGCAGTGCCCGGGATTCGACAGGGTTCACTGAAGCTTTCTTT	CSARDSTGFTEAFF	TRBV20-1	TRBD1	TRBJ1-1	.
TGTGCCAGCAGTGACCCTCATGGCAGGGGAAACTATGGCTACACCTTC	CASSDPHGRGNYGYTF	TRBV12-3/TRBV12-4	.	TRBJ1-2	.
TGCAGTGCTAATACTGGGGAACAAGAGACCCAGTACTTC	CSANTGEQETQYF	TRBV20-1	.	TRBJ2-5	.
TGTGCCACCGACAACTATGGCTACACCTTC	CATDNYGYTF	TRBV19	.	TRBJ1-2	.
TGTGCCAGCAGGCCCCTAGGGACAGGGGCGAACACCGGGGAGCTGTTTTTT	CASRPLGTGANTGELFF	TRBV6-1	TRBD1	TRBJ2-2	.
TGTGCCAGCAGATTCCCCGGGACTAGCGGCCACAATGAGCAGTTCTTC	CASRFPGTSGHNEQFF	TRBV28	TRBD2	TRBJ2-1	.
TGTGCCTGGAGCTTGACAGGGAGCTCCTACGAGCAGTACTTC	CAWSLTGSSYEQYF	TRBV30	TRBD1	TRBJ2-7	.
TGTGCCAGCACCTTCTGGCGGGGCTCCTACGAGCAGTACTTC	CASTFWRGSYEQYF	TRBV6-2/TRBV6-3	.	TRBJ2-7	once
TGTGCCACCAGCGGACGACCAGGACTAGCGGGAACGTTCTTC	CATSGRPGLAGTFF	TRBV15	TRBD2	TRBJ2-1	.
TGTGCCAGCAGTGGAGGCCCCCATCCGTACTTC	CASSGGPHPYF	TRBV2	.	TRBJ2-7	.
TGTGCCTGGAGTGTACACAGGGGCACCGGGGAGCTGTTTTTT	CAWSVHRGTGELFF	TRBV30	TRBD1	TRBJ2-2	.
TGCAGCGTTGGGAAGACTCAGAGCTCTGGGGCCAACGTCCTGACTTTC	CSVGKTQSSGANVLTF	TRBV29-1	.	TRBJ2-6	.
TGTGCTAGCAGCTTAATGGGTGGGAGCACAGATACGCAGTATTTT	CASSLMGGSTDTQYF	TRBV7-7	.	TRBJ2-3	.
TGTGCCACCAGTGATTTCGGGGGAACTGAAGCTTTCTTT	CATSDFGGTEAFF	TRBV24-1	.	TRBJ1-1	.
TGCAGTGCTGTAACAGGGGACGGCTACACCTTC	CSAVTGDGYTF	TRBV20-1	TRBD1	TRBJ1-2	.
TGCAGCGCGTGGGGACTAGCGGGGTCCCAGATATACGAGCAGTACTTC	CSAWGLAGSQIYEQYF	TRBV29-1	TRBD2	TRBJ2-7	.
TGCAGCGTTGTACTAGCGGGAACGGGGAATGAGCAGTTCTTC	CSVVLAGTGNEQFF	TRBV29-1	TRBD2	TRBJ2-1	.
TGCAGTGCCAGAGATAGCGGGAGGGCCGCGGAGACCCAGTACTTC	CSARDSGRAAETQYF	TRBV20-1	TRBD2	TRBJ2-5	.
TGTGCCAGCAGCGTAGTAGAGGATGGGCCCCAGCATTTT	CASSVVEDGPQHF	TRBV9	.	TRBJ1-5	.
TGCAGCGTTGAGATCTATGGCTACACCTTC	CSVEIYGYTF	TRBV29-1	.	TRBJ1-2	.
TGTGCTAGCAGCTTACGGGGGCTTGGAGAGACCCAGTACTTC	CASSLRGLGETQYF	TRBV7-7	.	TRBJ2-5	few
TGTGCCTGGAGTGTCTCGTTGGGACAAAGTTATAGCAATCAGCCCCAGCATTTT	CAWSVSLGQSYSNQPQHF	TRBV30	.	TRBJ1-5	.
TGTGCCATCAGTGTAGCTCTACAGGGGGACACGAACACTGAAGCTTTCTTT	CAISVALQGDTNTEAFF	TRBV10-3	TRBD1	TRBJ1-1	.
TGTGCCAGCAGCCAGGATACTAGCGGGGGTAGCACAGATACGCAGTATTTT	CASSQDTSGGSTDTQYF	TRBV4-2	TRBD2	TRBJ2-3	.
TGTGCCAGCAGTCTCACGGACAGTAGGCACGAGCAGTACTTC	CASSLTDSRHEQYF	TRBV27	.	TRBJ2-7	.
TGTGCCAGCAGCTTAGCGGGACTGCAGAACACTGAAGCTTTCTTT	CASSLAGLQNTEAFF	TRBV11-2	.	TRBJ1-1	.
TGCGCCAGCAGCCCTGGCATAGTTCCCCGTGAAGAAAAACTGTTTTTT	CASSPGIVPREEKLFF	TRBV4-1	.	TRBJ1-4	.